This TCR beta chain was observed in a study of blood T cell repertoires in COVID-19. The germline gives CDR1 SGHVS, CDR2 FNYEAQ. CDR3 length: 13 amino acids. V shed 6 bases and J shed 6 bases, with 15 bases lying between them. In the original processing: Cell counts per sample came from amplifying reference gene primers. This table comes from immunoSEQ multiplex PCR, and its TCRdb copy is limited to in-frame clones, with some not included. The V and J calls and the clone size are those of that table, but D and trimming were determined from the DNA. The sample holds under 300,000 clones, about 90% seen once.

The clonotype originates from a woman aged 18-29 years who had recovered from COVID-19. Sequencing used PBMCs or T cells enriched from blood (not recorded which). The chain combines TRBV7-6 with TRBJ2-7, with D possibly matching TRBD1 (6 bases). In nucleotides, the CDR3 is TGTGCCAGCAGTTTCGAACAGGGATCCGAGCAGTACTTC. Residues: CASSFEQGSEQYF.